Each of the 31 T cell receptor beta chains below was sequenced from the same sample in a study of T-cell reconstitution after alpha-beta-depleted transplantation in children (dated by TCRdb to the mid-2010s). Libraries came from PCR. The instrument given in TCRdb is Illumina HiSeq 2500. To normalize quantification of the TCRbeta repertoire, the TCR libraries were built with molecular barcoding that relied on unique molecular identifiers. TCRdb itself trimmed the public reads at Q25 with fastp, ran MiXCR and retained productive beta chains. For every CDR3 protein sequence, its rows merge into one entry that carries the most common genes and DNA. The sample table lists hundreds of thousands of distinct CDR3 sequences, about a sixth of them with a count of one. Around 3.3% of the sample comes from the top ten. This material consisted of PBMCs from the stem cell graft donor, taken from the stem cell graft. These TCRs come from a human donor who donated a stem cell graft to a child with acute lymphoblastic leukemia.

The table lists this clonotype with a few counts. CDR3 bases: TGTGCCAGCAGTGTGACTAGCGGAGCCTACAATGAGCAGTTCTTC. It yields the protein CASSVTSGAYNEQFF. The chain combines TRBV7-3 with TRBJ2-1; 9 nucleotides align to TRBD2. J lost 2 bases, V lost 6 bases, and 5 bases had no gene match. The CDR3 spans 15 residues. Germline lookup yields CDR1 SGHTA and CDR2 FQGTGA.

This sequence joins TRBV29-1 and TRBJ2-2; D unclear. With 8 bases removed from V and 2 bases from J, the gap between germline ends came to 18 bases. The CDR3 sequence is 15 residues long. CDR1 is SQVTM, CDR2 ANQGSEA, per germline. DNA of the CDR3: TGCAGCACCACGTCCCATCCCGGAAACACCGGGGAGCTGTTTTTT. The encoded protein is CSTTSHPGNTGELFF.

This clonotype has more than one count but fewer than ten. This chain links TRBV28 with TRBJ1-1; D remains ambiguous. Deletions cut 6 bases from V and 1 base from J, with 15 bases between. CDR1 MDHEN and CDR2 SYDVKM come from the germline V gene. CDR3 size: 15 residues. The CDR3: CASSSVGRPNTEAFF. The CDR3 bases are TGTGCCAGCAGCTCCGTCGGACGGCCGAACACTGAAGCTTTCTTT.

DNA for the CDR3: TGTGCCAGCAGCGGGCGGCTCGGGTCCAACGGGGAGCTGTTTTTT. Its protein is CASSGRLGSNGELFF. This sequence joins TRBV12-3 or TRBV12-4 and TRBJ2-2; D remains unclear. Trimming left V 6 bases short and J 7 bases short, with 18 bases between. This CDR3 is 15 amino acids long.

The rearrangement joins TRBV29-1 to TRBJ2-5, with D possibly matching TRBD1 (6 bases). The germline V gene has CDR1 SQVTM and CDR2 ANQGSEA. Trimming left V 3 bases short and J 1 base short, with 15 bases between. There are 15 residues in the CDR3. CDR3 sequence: CSVDAGTKSQETQYF. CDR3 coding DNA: TGCAGCGTTGACGCTGGGACAAAATCCCAAGAGACCCAGTACTTC.

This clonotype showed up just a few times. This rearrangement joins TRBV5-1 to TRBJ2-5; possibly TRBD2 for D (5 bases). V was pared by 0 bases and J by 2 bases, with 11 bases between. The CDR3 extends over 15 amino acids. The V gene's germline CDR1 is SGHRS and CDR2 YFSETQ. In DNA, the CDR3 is TGCGCCAGCAGCTTGGCAGCGGCCCAGCAAGAGACCCAGTACTTC. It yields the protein CASSLAAAQQETQYF.

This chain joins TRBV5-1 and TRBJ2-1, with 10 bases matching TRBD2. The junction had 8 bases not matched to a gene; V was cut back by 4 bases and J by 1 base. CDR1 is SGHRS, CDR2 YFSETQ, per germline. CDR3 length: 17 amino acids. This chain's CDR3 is CASSPAGLADSYNEQFF. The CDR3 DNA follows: TGCGCCAGCAGCCCCGCCGGACTAGCGGATTCCTACAATGAGCAGTTCTTC.

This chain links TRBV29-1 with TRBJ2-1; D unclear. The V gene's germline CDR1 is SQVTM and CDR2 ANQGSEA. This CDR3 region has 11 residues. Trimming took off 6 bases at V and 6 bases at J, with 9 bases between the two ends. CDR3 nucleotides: TGCAGCGTGGGTCCTGGCAATGAGCAGTTCTTC. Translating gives CSVGPGNEQFF.

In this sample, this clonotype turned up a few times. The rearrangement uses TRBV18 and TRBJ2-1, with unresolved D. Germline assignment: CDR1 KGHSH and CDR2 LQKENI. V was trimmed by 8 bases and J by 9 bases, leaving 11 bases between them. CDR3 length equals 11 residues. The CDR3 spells CASASWSEQFF. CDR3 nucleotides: TGTGCCAGCGCATCGTGGAGTGAGCAGTTCTTC.

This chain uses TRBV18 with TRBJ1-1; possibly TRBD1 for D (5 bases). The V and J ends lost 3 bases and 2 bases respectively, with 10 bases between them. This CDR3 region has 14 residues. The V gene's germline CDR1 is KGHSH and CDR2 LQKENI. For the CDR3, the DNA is TGTGCCAGCTCACCGGCCGGGGACAACACTGAAGCTTTCTTT. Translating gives CASSPAGDNTEAFF.

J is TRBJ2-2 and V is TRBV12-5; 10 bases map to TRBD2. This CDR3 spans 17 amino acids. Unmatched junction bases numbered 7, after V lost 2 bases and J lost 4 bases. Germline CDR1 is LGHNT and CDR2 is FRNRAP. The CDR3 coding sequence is TGTGCTAGTGGTTTGAGCTCTAGCGGGAGTACCACCGGGGAGCTGTTTTTT. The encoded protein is CASGLSSSGSTTGELFF.

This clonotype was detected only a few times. In DNA form, the CDR3 reads TGCGCCAGCAGCTGGCTAGCGCCGCAAGAGACCCAGTACTTC. Amino acid sequence: CASSWLAPQETQYF. The V call is TRBV5-1, the J call TRBJ2-5, with D possibly being TRBD2 (6 bases). The germline V gene has CDR1 SGHRS and CDR2 YFSETQ. The CDR3 has 14 amino acids. Trimming cost V 3 bases and J 2 bases, with 11 bases left between them. The whole variable domain, filled in from reference TRBV5-1 and TRBJ2-5, reads KAGVTQTPRYLIKTRGQQVTLSCSPISGHRSVSWYQQTPGQGLQFLFEYFSETQRNKGNFPGRFSGRQFSNSRSEMNVSTLELGDSALYLCASSWLAPQETQYFGPGTRLLVL.

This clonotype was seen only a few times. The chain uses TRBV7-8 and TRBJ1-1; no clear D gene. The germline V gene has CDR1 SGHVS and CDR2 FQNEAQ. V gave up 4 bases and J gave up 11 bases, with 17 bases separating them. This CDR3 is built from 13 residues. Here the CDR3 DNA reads TGTGCCAGCAGCTCAACGTCAGGATGGGTGGCTTTCTTT. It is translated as CASSSTSGWVAFF.

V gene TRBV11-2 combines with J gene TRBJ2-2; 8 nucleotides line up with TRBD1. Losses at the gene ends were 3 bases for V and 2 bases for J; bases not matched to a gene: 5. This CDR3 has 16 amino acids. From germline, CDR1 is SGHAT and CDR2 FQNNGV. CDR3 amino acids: CASSLRRGLNTGELFF. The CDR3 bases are TGTGCCAGCAGCTTGCGCAGGGGGCTTAACACCGGGGAGCTGTTTTTT.

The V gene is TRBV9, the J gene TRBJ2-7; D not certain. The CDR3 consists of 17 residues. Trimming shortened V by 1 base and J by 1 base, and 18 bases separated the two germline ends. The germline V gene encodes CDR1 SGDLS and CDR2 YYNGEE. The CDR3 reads CASSVMPLSAFSYEQYF. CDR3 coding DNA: TGTGCCAGCAGCGTAATGCCACTTTCGGCTTTTTCCTACGAGCAGTACTTC.

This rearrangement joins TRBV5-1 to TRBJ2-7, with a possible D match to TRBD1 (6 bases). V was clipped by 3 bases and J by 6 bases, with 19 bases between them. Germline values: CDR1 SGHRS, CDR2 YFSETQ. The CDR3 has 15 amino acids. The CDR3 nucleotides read TGCGCCAGCAGCTCCCAGACACAGGGAATTGTCGAGCAGTACTTC. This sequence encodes CASSSQTQGIVEQYF.

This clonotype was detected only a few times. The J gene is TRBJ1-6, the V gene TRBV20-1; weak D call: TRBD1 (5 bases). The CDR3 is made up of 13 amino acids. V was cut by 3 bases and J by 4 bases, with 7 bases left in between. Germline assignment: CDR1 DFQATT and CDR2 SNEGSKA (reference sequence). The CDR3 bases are TGCAGTGCTAGTCAGGGTTATAATTCACCCCTCCACTTT. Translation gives CSASQGYNSPLHF.

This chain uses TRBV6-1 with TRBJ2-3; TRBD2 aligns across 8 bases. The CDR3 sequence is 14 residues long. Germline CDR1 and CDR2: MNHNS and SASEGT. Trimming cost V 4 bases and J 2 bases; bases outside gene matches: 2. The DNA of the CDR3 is TGTGCCAGCAGTGGTAGCGGGGTCACAGATACGCAGTATTTT. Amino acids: CASSGSGVTDTQYF.

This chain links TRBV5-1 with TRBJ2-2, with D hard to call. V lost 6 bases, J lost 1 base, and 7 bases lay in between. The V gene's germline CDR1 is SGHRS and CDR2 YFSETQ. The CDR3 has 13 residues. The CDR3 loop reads CASTAENTGELFF. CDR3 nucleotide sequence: TGCGCCAGCACTGCCGAGAACACCGGGGAGCTGTTTTTT.

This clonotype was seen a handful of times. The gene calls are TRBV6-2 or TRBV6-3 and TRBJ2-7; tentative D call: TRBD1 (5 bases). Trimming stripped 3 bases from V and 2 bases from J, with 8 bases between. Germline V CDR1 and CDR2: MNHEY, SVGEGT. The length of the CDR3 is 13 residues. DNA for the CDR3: TGTGCCAGCAGTTATGACAGAACCTACGAGCAGTACTTC. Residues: CASSYDRTYEQYF.

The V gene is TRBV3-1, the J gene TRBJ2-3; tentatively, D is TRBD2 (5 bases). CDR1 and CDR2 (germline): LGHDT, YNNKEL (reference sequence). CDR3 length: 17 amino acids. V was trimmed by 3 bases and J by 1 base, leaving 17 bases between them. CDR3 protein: CASSHSFRETGTDTQYF. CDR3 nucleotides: TGTGCCAGCAGCCACTCCTTTAGGGAGACGGGCACAGATACGCAGTATTTT.

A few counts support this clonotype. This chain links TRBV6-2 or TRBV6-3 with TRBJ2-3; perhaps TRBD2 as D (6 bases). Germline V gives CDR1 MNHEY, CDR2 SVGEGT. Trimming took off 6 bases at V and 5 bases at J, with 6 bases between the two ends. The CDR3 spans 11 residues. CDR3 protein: CASRTRDTQYF. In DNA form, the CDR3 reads TGTGCCAGCAGGACTAGAGATACGCAGTATTTT.

The CDR3 DNA reads as TGTGCCAGCCATAGGGGGCAGGACACTGAAGCTTTCTTT. Amino acid sequence: CASHRGQDTEAFF. The V and J genes are TRBV27 and TRBJ1-1; 7 positions agree with TRBD1. With V trimmed by 8 bases and J by 3 bases, 6 bases remained unmatched. CDR3 size: 13 residues. Looked up from germline, CDR1 is MNHEY and CDR2 is SMNVEV (reference sequence).

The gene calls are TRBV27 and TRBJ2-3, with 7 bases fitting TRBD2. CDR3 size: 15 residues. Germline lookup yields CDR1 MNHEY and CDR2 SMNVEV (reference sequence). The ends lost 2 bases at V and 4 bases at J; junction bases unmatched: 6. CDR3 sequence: CASSLAAGDADTQYF. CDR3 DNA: TGTGCCAGCAGTTTAGCGGCGGGAGATGCAGATACGCAGTATTTT.

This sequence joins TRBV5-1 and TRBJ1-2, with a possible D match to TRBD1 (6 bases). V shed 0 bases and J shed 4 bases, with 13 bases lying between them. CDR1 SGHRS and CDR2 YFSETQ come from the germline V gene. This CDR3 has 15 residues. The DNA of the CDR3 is TGCGCCAGCAGCTTGGGGGACTCGACAGGCTATGGCTACACCTTC. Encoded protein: CASSLGDSTGYGYTF.

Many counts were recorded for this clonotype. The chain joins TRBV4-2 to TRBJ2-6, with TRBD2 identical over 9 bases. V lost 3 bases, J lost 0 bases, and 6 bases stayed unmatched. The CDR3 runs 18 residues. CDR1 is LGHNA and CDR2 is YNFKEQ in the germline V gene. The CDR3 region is CASSHFYSGGSGANVLTF. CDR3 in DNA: TGTGCCAGCAGCCACTTCTATAGCGGGGGCTCTGGGGCCAACGTCCTGACTTTC.

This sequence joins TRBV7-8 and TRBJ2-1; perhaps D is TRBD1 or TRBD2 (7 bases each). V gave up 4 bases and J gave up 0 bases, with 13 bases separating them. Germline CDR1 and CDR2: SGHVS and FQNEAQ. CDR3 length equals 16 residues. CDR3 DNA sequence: TGTGCCAGCAGCTCTCAGGGGGGGCCCTCCTACAATGAGCAGTTCTTC. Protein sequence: CASSSQGGPSYNEQFF.

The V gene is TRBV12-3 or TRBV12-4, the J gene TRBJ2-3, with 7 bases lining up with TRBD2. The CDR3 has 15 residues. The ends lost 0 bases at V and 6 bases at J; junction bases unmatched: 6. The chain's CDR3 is CASSLAGGPLDTQYF. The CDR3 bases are TGTGCCAGCAGTTTAGCGGGAGGGCCTTTGGATACGCAGTATTTT.

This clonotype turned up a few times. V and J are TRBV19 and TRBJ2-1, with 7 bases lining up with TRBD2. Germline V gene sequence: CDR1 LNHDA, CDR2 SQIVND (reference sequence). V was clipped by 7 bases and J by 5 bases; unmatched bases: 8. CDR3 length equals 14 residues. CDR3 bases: TGTGCCAGTAATCCGGGACTAACAAACAATGAGCAGTTCTTC. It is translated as CASNPGLTNNEQFF. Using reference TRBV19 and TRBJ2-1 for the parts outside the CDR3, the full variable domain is DGGITQSPKYLFRKEGQNVTLSCEQNLNHDAMYWYRQDPGQGLRLIYYSQIVNDFQKGDIAEGYSVSREKKESFPLTVTSAQKNPTAFYLCASNPGLTNNEQFFGPGTRLTVL.

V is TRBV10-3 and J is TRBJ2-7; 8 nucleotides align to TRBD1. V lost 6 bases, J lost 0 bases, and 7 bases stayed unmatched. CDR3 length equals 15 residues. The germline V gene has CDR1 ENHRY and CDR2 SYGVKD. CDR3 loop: CAISYTGGSSYEQYF. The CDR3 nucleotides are TGTGCCATCAGCTACACAGGGGGTTCCTCCTACGAGCAGTACTTC.

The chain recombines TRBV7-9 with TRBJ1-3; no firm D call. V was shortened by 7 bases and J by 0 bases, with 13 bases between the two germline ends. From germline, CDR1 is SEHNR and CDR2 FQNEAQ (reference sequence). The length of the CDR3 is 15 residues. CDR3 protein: CASIETRVSGNTIYF. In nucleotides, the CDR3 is TGTGCCAGCATCGAAACACGGGTCTCTGGAAACACCATATATTTT. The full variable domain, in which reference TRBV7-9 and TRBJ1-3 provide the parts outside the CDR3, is DTGVSQNPRHKITKRGQNVTFRCDPISEHNRLYWYRQTLGQGPEFLTYFQNEAQLEKSRLLSDRFSAERPKGSFSTLEIQRTEQGDSAMYLCASIETRVSGNTIYFGEGSWLTVV.